The 9 T cell receptor beta chains below were found in one sample sequenced in a study of blood T cells in healthy people across ages. Then a second PCR, running roughly 7 to 11 cycles, was carried out with a sample-barcoded 5' primer and a J-beta primer mix. MiXCR, run by TCRdb on the 5' RACE reads, gives a single entry per CDR3 protein. The sample shows 800,000 to 900,000 distinct CDR3 sequences, 62% of them seen only once. Sequencing input: blood. Receptors originate from a man in his thirties or forties in good health.

The chain employs TRBV5-1 and TRBJ2-7; no clear D gene. Germline V CDR1 and CDR2: SGHRS, YFSETQ. This CDR3 is 14 amino acids long. Between the trimmed V and J ends, which lost 0 bases and 2 bases, there was a span of 9 bases. The CDR3 DNA sequence: TGCGCCAGCAGCTTGGCATTAGAACCCTACGAGCAGTACTTC. This codes for CASSLALEPYEQYF. The full variable domain, its missing parts supplied by reference TRBV5-1 and TRBJ2-7, is KAGVTQTPRYLIKTRGQQVTLSCSPISGHRSVSWYQQTPGQGLQFLFEYFSETQRNKGNFPGRFSGRQFSNSRSEMNVSTLELGDSALYLCASSLALEPYEQYFGPGTRLTVT.

V usage is TRBV20-1 and J usage is TRBJ1-4; D is undetermined. From germline, CDR1 is DFQATT and CDR2 SNEGSKA (reference sequence). This CDR3 comprises 11 residues. Trimming removed 6 bases from V and 7 bases from J, with 9 bases in between. The CDR3 loop is CSAIYGEKLFF. The CDR3 coding sequence is TGCAGTGCCATATATGGTGAAAAACTGTTTTTT.

This rearrangement joins TRBV18 to TRBJ2-1; 7 bases line up with TRBD1. Looked up from germline, CDR1 is KGHSH and CDR2 is LQKENI. V gave up 1 base and J gave up 3 bases; unmatched junction bases: 3. This CDR3 region has 15 residues. The CDR3 region has the DNA TGTGCCAGCTCACCACGGCAGGGGGTCTACAATGAGCAGTTCTTC. Its translation: CASSPRQGVYNEQFF.

The chain is built from TRBV5-6 and TRBJ2-4; 10 nucleotides align to TRBD2. The end of the DNA is better explained by TRBJ2-5, so the J call may be wrong. Germline V gives CDR1 SGHDT, CDR2 YYEEEE. This CDR3 spans 15 amino acids. The CDR3: CASSLKRGGLETQYF. CDR3 bases: TGTGCCAGCAGCTTGAAGCGGGGGGGCCTAGAGACCCAGTACTTC.

The chain has TRBV6-5 and TRBJ2-7, with 8 bases lining up with TRBD2. CDR1 MNHEY and CDR2 SVGAGI come from the germline V gene. The CDR3 sequence is 18 residues long. J gave up 3 bases and V 4 bases, and 17 bases lay outside the gene matches. CDR3 coding DNA: TGTGCCAGCAGTTCCTCAGGGACCCAGCGGGGGAACCGCTACGAGCAGTACTTC. Translating it yields CASSSSGTQRGNRYEQYF.

J is TRBJ1-6 and V is TRBV20-1; D gene uncertain. This CDR3 has 15 residues. Germline V gene sequence: CDR1 DFQATT, CDR2 SNEGSKA (reference sequence). Trimming cost V 1 base and J 0 bases, with 7 bases left between them. The CDR3 protein is CSARGASSYNSPLHF. The CDR3 nucleotides read TGCAGTGCTAGAGGCGCGAGCTCCTATAATTCACCCCTCCACTTT.

The rearrangement links TRBV6-5 to TRBJ2-1, with 10 bases aligning to TRBD2. From germline, CDR1 is MNHEY and CDR2 SVGAGI. J gave up 8 bases and V 5 bases, and 9 bases lay outside the gene matches. The CDR3 sequence is 15 residues long. The CDR3 region has the DNA TGTGCCAGCAGTGCACCGGGACTAGCGATGTATGAGCAGTTCTTC. Translating it yields CASSAPGLAMYEQFF.

The chain recombines TRBV20-1 with TRBJ2-1, with 8 bases that match TRBD2. V dropped 8 bases and J dropped 4; count of bases not matched to a gene: 7. CDR3 length equals 13 residues. The germline V gene encodes CDR1 DFQATT and CDR2 SNEGSKA (reference sequence). As DNA, the CDR3 is TGCAGTCTCACGGGGGGGAATTACAATGAGCAGTTCTTC. This gives the protein CSLTGGNYNEQFF.

This clonotype was seen only a few times. This chain uses TRBV29-1 with TRBJ2-1, with D unclear. Germline CDR1 and CDR2: SQVTM and ANQGSEA. Trimming removed 5 bases from V and 0 bases from J, with 11 bases in between. The CDR3 is made up of 14 amino acids. The CDR3 region is CSVWLQISYNEQFF. The CDR3 region has the DNA TGCAGCGTTTGGCTCCAGATCTCCTACAATGAGCAGTTCTTC.